These 8 T cell receptor beta chains were all obtained from the same sample, sequenced in a study of T cell changes during pregnancy in multiple sclerosis. Libraries were prepared by immunoSEQ multiplex PCR; TCRdb keeps only in-frame clonotypes and omits some of them. The sample carries some 71,000 clones, about nine tenths recorded once. The sample was peripheral blood, taken in the third trimester of pregnancy. These receptors all come from a female donor with multiple sclerosis, enrolled in a pregnancy study.

The rearrangement uses TRBV6-5 and TRBJ2-7, with 10 bases that match TRBD1. V was pared by 2 bases and J by 3 bases, with 1 base of the junction left unmatched. Germline CDR1 is MNHEY and CDR2 is SVGAGI. CDR3 length: 14 residues. CDR3 bases: TGTGCCAGCAGTTACGGGACAGGGGTCTACGAGCAGTACTTC. This sequence encodes CASSYGTGVYEQYF.

This clone was detected only once. V usage is TRBV6-5 and J usage is TRBJ2-1; weak D call: TRBD1 (5 bases). This CDR3 is 16 amino acids long. Germline V gene data show CDR1 as MNHEY and CDR2 as SVGAGI. V was pared by 2 bases and J by 8 bases, with 19 bases between. In DNA, the CDR3 is TGTGCCAGCAGTTACAGGGGCGACCACCTCCCTGATGAGCAGTTCTTC. It specifies CASSYRGDHLPDEQFF.

The CDR3: CASSLRTYRVGAFF. CDR3 nucleotides: TGTGCCAGCAGCCTGAGGACTTACAGGGTGGGAGCTTTCTTT. The genes are TRBV5-6 and TRBJ1-1; possibly TRBD1 for D (6 bases). Trimming shortened V by 4 bases and J by 10 bases, and 20 bases separated the two germline ends. CDR1 is SGHDT, CDR2 YYEEEE, per germline. The CDR3 spans 14 residues.

This clone was detected only once. This chain joins TRBV2 and TRBJ1-3; tentative D call: TRBD1 (6 bases). This CDR3 has 17 residues. The ends were cut back, 4 bases at V and 3 bases at J, with 19 bases in the middle. Germline loops: CDR1 SNHLY, CDR2 FYNNEI. CDR3 nucleotide sequence: TGTGCCAGCAGTGGGGGGGGGACAAGAAGGGTTGGAAACACCATATATTTT. Amino acids: CASSGGGTRRVGNTIYF.

This clone appeared a single time. The V call is TRBV14, the J call TRBJ1-2; perhaps TRBD1 as D (5 bases). The CDR3 contains 13 residues. Trimming shortened V by 4 bases and J by 3 bases, and 9 bases separated the two germline ends. Germline V gene sequence: CDR1 SGHDN, CDR2 FVKESK. The CDR3 here is CASSRGGDYGYTF. CDR3 in DNA: TGTGCCAGCAGCCGCGGGGGGGACTATGGCTACACCTTC.

J is TRBJ1-2 and V is TRBV2; D perhaps matches TRBD1 (5 bases). Trimming took off 5 bases at V and 9 bases at J, with 10 bases between the two ends. CDR3 length: 11 residues. Germline CDR1 reads SNHLY; CDR2 reads FYNNEI. Here the CDR3 DNA reads TGTGCCAGCAGTTCAGGGATACGCTACACCTTC. Translation: CASSSGIRYTF.

A remark on this clone: Relative to the germline gene, one junction end is altered; a read error may explain this. This sequence joins TRBV5-4 and TRBJ2-1; the match to TRBD2 covers 7 bases. The CDR3 contains 15 residues. Germline V CDR1 and CDR2: SGHNT, YYREEE (reference sequence). The DNA for the CDR3 is TGTGCCAGCAGCTCGAACGGGGGGTCCTACAATGAACAGTTCTTC. It is translated as CASSSNGGSYNEQFF.

V and J are TRBV5-8 and TRBJ1-2, with 7 bases identical to TRBD1. Germline V gene data show CDR1 as SGHTS and CDR2 as YDEGEE. This CDR3 comprises 14 residues. After removal of 4 bases from V and 3 bases from J, the junction contained 6 bases not matched to a gene. The CDR3 coding sequence is TGTGCCAGCAGCCTCACCGGGACAGACTATGGCTACACCTTC. This sequence encodes CASSLTGTDYGYTF.